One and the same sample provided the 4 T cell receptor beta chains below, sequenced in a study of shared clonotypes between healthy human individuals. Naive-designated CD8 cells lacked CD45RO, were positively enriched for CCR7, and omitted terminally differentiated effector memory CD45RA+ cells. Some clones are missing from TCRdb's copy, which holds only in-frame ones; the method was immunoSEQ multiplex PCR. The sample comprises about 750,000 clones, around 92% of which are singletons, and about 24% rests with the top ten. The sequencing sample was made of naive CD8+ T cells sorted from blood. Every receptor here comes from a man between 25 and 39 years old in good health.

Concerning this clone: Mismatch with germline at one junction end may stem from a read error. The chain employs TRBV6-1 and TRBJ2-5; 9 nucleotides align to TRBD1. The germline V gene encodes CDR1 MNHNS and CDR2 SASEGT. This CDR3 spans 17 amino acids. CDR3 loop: CASSEGFGTGRREAQYF. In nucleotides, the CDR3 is TGTGCCAGCAGTGAGGGGTTCGGGACAGGGAGAAGAGAGGCCCAGTACTTC.

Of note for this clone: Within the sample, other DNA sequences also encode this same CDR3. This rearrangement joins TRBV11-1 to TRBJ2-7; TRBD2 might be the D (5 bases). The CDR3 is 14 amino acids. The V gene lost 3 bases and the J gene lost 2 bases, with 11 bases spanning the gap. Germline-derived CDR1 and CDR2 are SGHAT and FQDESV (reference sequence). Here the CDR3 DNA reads TGTGCCAGCAGCTTGCAAACCGGGGCCTACGAGCAGTACTTC. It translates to CASSLQTGAYEQYF.

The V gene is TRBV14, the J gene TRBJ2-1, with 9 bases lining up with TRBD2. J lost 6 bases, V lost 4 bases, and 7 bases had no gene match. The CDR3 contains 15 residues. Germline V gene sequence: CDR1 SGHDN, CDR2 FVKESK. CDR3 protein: CASSRGTSRRNEQFF. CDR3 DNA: TGTGCCAGCAGCCGAGGGACTAGCAGGCGCAATGAGCAGTTCTTC.

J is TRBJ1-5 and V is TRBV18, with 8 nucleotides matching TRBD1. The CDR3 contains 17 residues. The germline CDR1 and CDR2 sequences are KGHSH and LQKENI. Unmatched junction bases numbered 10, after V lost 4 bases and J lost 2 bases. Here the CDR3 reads CASSLTDRAGGNQPQHF. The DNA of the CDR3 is TGTGCCAGCTCACTGACGGACAGGGCCGGGGGCAATCAGCCCCAGCATTTT.